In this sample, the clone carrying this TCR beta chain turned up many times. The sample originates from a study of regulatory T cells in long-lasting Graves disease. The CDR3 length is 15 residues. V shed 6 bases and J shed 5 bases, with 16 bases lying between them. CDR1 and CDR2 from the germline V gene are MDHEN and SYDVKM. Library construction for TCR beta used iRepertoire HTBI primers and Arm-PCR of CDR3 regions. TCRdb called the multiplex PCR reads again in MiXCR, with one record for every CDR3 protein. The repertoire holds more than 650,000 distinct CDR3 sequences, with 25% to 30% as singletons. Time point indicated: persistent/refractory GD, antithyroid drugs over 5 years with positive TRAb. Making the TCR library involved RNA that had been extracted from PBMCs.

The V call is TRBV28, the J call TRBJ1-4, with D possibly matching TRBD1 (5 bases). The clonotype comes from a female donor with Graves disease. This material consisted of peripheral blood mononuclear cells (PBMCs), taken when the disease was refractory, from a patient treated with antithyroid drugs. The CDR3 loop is CASRTTGVRNEKLFF. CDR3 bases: TGTGCCAGCAGGACGACGGGGGTGAGAAATGAAAAACTGTTTTTT. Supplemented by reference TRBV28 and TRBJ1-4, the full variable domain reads DVKVTQSSRYLVKRTGEKVFLECVQDMDHENMFWYRQDPGLGLRLIYFSYDVKMKEKGDIPEGYSVSREKKERFSLILESASTNQTSMYLCASRTTGVRNEKLFFGSGTQLSVL.